The source of this T cell receptor beta chain is a study of CD8 T cells in Susac syndrome. Study-wide results and limits: The TCR sequencing and HLA analysis in the study involved a relatively small number of individuals, as the study acknowledged.

Concerning this clonotype: As yet, its antigen is unknown.

The RNA, 0.5 to 1 ug, was put through reverse transcription using random hexamers. An immunoSEQ multiplex PCR amplified TCR beta CDR3 over 54 Vbeta and 13 Jbeta. MiXCR, applied by TCRdb to the immunoSEQ multiplex PCR reads, yields one record per CDR3 protein. The sample consists of 300,000 to 350,000 distinct CDR3 sequences, 92% of them appearing once. Blood CD8+ and CD4+ T cells underwent high-throughput TCR beta sequencing. The patients serving as multiple sclerosis controls were treatment-naive. They had stable or active relapsing-remitting disease and fulfilled revised McDonald criteria. Losses at the gene ends were 3 bases for V and 8 bases for J; bases not matched to a gene: 9. The CDR3 sequence is 15 residues long.

Input material: CD4+ T cells from PBMCs. This TCR came from a human donor with multiple sclerosis. V and J are TRBV12-3 or TRBV12-4 and TRBJ1-4, with 7 bases fitting TRBD1. CDR3 DNA: TGTGCCAGCAGTTTCAAACAGGGGCTTGGGGAAAAACTGTTTTTT. The encoded protein is CASSFKQGLGEKLFF.